These 25 T cell receptor beta chains were all obtained from the same sample, sequenced in a study of CD8 T cells in Susac syndrome. Random hexamers served to reverse transcribe roughly 0.5 to 1 ug RNA. Each CDR3 protein gets one entry after TCRdb re-called the immunoSEQ multiplex PCR reads with MiXCR. Among fewer than 350,000 distinct CDR3 sequences, approximately 85% were seen once, and the ten largest hold around 0.2%. Sequencing input: CD8+ T cells from PBMCs. Source of these receptors: a human donor with multiple sclerosis.

The chain links TRBV6-2 or TRBV6-3 to TRBJ2-5, with D perhaps TRBD1 (6 bases). V lost 6 bases and J lost 0, with 14 bases in between. The CDR3 extends over 15 amino acids. Germline lookup yields CDR1 MNHEY and CDR2 SVGEGT. The CDR3 DNA is TGTGCCAGCAGCCAAGGGTGGACAGACCAAGAGACCCAGTACTTC. This encodes CASSQGWTDQETQYF.

The V call is TRBV10-3, the J call TRBJ2-6; 7 nucleotides align to TRBD2. The CDR3 loop spans 17 amino acids. The V gene's germline CDR1 is ENHRY and CDR2 SYGVKD. V trimming: 10 bases; J trimming: 1 base; junction bases outside the gene matches: 13. The CDR3 DNA sequence: TGTGCCACGTATTGGGGGGGAACAGGTTCTGGGGCCAACGTCCTGACTTTC. Translation gives CATYWGGTGSGANVLTF.

This chain links TRBV3-1 with TRBJ2-1; 14 bases line up with TRBD2. Germline CDR1 is LGHDT and CDR2 is YNNKEL (reference sequence). J was trimmed by 8 bases and V by 0 bases; bases with no gene match: 9. This CDR3 contains 18 residues. CDR3 sequence reads: CASSQDRTSGRFGDEQFF. The CDR3 nucleotides read TGTGCCAGCAGCCAAGATAGGACTAGCGGGAGGTTTGGGGATGAGCAGTTCTTC.

The chain combines TRBV27 with TRBJ2-7; the match to TRBD2 covers 9 bases. Germline V gene sequence: CDR1 MNHEY, CDR2 SMNVEV (reference sequence). Trimming removed 2 bases from V and 7 bases from J; junction bases left unmatched: 9. The CDR3 is 15 amino acids. The CDR3, as DNA: TGTGCCAGCAGTTTAGCGGGAGGGCCGGCGTGGGAGCAGTACTTC. It specifies CASSLAGGPAWEQYF.

J is TRBJ2-7 and V is TRBV12-3 or TRBV12-4; D call uncertain. The CDR3 length is 14 residues. The V end lost 3 bases, the J end lost 7 bases, and 16 bases lay between the germline ends. The CDR3 reads CASSFSENPGEQYF. In DNA, the CDR3 is TGTGCCAGCAGTTTTTCAGAAAACCCCGGGGAGCAGTACTTC.

This sequence joins TRBV4-3 and TRBJ2-1, with TRBD2 as a possible D gene (6 bases). Germline CDR1 LGHNA, CDR2 YSLEER. This CDR3 comprises 15 residues. V dropped 2 bases and J dropped 3 bases, with 11 bases sitting between them. CDR3 loop: CASSQREPYYNEQFF. DNA for the CDR3: TGCGCCAGCAGCCAACGGGAGCCTTACTACAATGAGCAGTTCTTC.

This chain links TRBV30 with TRBJ1-4; no firm D call. The CDR3 totals 15 residues. The V end was cut by 0 bases, the J end by 7 bases, with 15 bases between. The germline CDR1 and CDR2 sequences are GTSNPN and SVGIG (reference sequence). Here the CDR3 DNA reads TGTGCCTGGAGTGTATGCGCGTGGTATGGTGAAAAACTGTTTTTT. This codes for CAWSVCAWYGEKLFF.

The V and J genes are TRBV5-5 and TRBJ1-1; D is unresolved. The V gene lost 4 bases and the J gene lost 8 bases, with 12 bases spanning the gap. This CDR3 is built from 12 residues. CDR1 SGHKS and CDR2 YYEKEE come from the germline V gene (reference sequence). The CDR3 spells CASSTASYEAFF. The CDR3 coding sequence is TGTGCCAGCAGCACGGCGAGCTACGAAGCTTTCTTT.

The CDR3 DNA reads as TGTGCCAGCAGCCCCGGGATCTTGGGGGAGCAGTACTTC. Its protein is CASSPGILGEQYF. The chain couples TRBV27 to TRBJ2-7; possibly TRBD2 for D (5 bases). The V gene's germline CDR1 is MNHEY and CDR2 SMNVEV (reference sequence). The ends were cut back, 6 bases at V and 7 bases at J, with 16 bases in the middle. This CDR3 comprises 13 residues.

The V gene is TRBV5-4, the J gene TRBJ1-2, with TRBD1 matching over 12 bases. Germline lookup yields CDR1 SGHNT and CDR2 YYREEE (reference sequence). The V segment lost 4 bases and the J segment 4 bases; nucleotides outside the gene matches: 2. This CDR3 is built from 14 residues. CDR3 sequence reads: CASSGDRGLYGYTF. DNA for the CDR3: TGTGCCAGCAGCGGGGACAGGGGGCTCTATGGCTACACCTTC.

The rearrangement links TRBV6-1 to TRBJ1-5, with D possibly being TRBD1 (6 bases). The length of the CDR3 is 16 residues. V lost 6 bases and J lost 0, with 15 bases in between. The V gene's germline CDR1 is MNHNS and CDR2 SASEGT. The CDR3 here is CASSPSGQYSNQPQHF. The CDR3 DNA reads as TGTGCCAGCAGCCCGAGCGGACAGTATAGCAATCAGCCCCAGCATTTT.

The chain recombines TRBV5-6 with TRBJ1-1, with D hard to call. V lost 0 bases to trimming and J lost 0 bases, with 12 bases between them. CDR1 SGHDT and CDR2 YYEEEE come from the germline V gene. The length of the CDR3 is 16 residues. The CDR3 protein is CASSLGTAIMNTEAFF. DNA for the CDR3: TGTGCCAGCAGCTTGGGCACAGCCATAATGAACACTGAAGCTTTCTTT. The full variable domain, in which reference TRBV5-6 and TRBJ1-1 provide the parts outside the CDR3, is DAGVTQSPTHLIKTRGQQVTLRCSPKSGHDTVSWYQQALGQGPQFIFQYYEEEERQRGNFPDRFSGHQFPNYSSELNVNALLLGDSALYLCASSLGTAIMNTEAFFGQGTRLTVV.

This clonotype was observed a handful of times. The chain carries TRBV7-2 and TRBJ2-5; TRBD1 might be the D (5 bases). V lost 1 base and J 6 bases, leaving 15 bases between the germline ends. Germline CDR1 reads SGHTA; CDR2 reads FQGNSA. This CDR3 is 15 amino acids long. The chain's CDR3 is CASSLVRTPGQTQYF. The CDR3 DNA reads TGTGCCAGCAGCTTAGTTAGGACACCCGGCCAGACCCAGTACTTC.

This clonotype showed up just a few times. One end of the junction fails to match germline, which may point to a read error. The V and J genes are TRBV14 and TRBJ1-2; tentative D call: TRBD1 (6 bases). CDR3 size: 13 residues. Germline values: CDR1 SGHDN, CDR2 FVKESK. The CDR3 bases are TGTGCCAGTAGCCAACAGGGTTCCCATGGCTACACCTTC. Its translation is CASSQQGSHGYTF. The whole variable domain, remainder taken from reference TRBV14 and TRBJ1-2, is EAGVTQFPSHSVIEKGQTVTLRCDPISGHDNLYWYRRVMGKEIKFLLHFVKESKQDESGMPNNRFLAERTGGTYSTLKVQPAELEDSGVYFCASSQQGSHGYTFGSGTRLTVV.

V is TRBV5-1 and J is TRBJ2-7; either TRBD1 or TRBD2 may supply D (5 bases each). CDR1 is SGHRS and CDR2 is YFSETQ in the germline V gene. The CDR3 extends over 18 amino acids. Trimming shortened V by 2 bases and J by 0 bases, and 21 bases separated the two germline ends. CDR3 residues: CASSFGTLPLDRSYEQYF. CDR3 nucleotides: TGCGCCAGCAGCTTCGGGACCCTCCCCTTGGACCGCTCCTACGAGCAGTACTTC.

This clonotype was detected only once. The rearrangement joins TRBV28 to TRBJ2-1; the match to TRBD1 covers 9 bases. The CDR3 is 16 amino acids. The trim removed 6 bases at V and 8 bases at J, leaving 14 bases unmatched. Germline CDR1 MDHEN, CDR2 SYDVKM. In nucleotides, the CDR3 is TGTGCCAGCAGAACCTCAGGACAGGGGCTCCCCCATGAGCAGTTCTTC. Its protein is CASRTSGQGLPHEQFF.

The genes are TRBV6-5 and TRBJ2-6, with D unclear. CDR1 MNHEY and CDR2 SVGAGI come from the germline V gene. CDR3 length: 18 residues. Deletions cut 3 bases from V and 0 bases from J, with 15 bases between. The CDR3 reads CASSYKIRLSSGANVLTF. The CDR3 coding sequence is TGTGCCAGCAGTTATAAGATTCGGCTCAGCTCTGGGGCCAACGTCCTGACTTTC.

The V and J genes are TRBV4-3 and TRBJ1-2; a weak D match, TRBD1 (6 bases). The CDR3 extends over 14 amino acids. From germline, CDR1 is LGHNA and CDR2 YSLEER. V was trimmed by 0 bases and J by 6 bases, leaving 11 bases between them. For the CDR3, the DNA is TGCGCCAGCAGCCAAGATAAGGCAGGGGATGGCTACACCTTC. Protein: CASSQDKAGDGYTF.

V usage is TRBV2 and J usage is TRBJ1-1; no clear D. CDR1 is SNHLY, CDR2 FYNNEI, per germline. Trimming removed 3 bases from V and 0 bases from J, with 11 bases in between. The CDR3 has 15 amino acids. CDR3 sequence: CASSDSEGMNTEAFF. DNA for the CDR3: TGTGCCAGCAGTGATTCGGAGGGCATGAACACTGAAGCTTTCTTT.

The rearrangement links TRBV6-5 to TRBJ1-5, with D possibly being TRBD1 (5 bases). The germline V and J ends were trimmed by 3 bases and 5 bases, with 14 bases remaining between them. The CDR3 runs 15 residues. The germline V gene has CDR1 MNHEY and CDR2 SVGAGI. For the CDR3, the DNA is TGTGCCAGCAGTTATGTAGGGGAGTTCGATCAGCCCCAGCATTTT. It is translated as CASSYVGEFDQPQHF.

The rearrangement uses TRBV28 and TRBJ1-1; D is undetermined. V was clipped by 4 bases and J by 8 bases, with 8 bases between them. The CDR3 sequence is 11 residues long. Germline V gene sequence: CDR1 MDHEN, CDR2 SYDVKM. The CDR3 DNA sequence: TGTGCCAGCAGTTCAAGTCGCGAAGCTTTCTTT. As protein: CASSSSREAFF. The full variable domain, with the rest looked up from reference TRBV28 and TRBJ1-1, is DVKVTQSSRYLVKRTGEKVFLECVQDMDHENMFWYRQDPGLGLRLIYFSYDVKMKEKGDIPEGYSVSREKKERFSLILESASTNQTSMYLCASSSSREAFFGQGTRLTVV.

The rearrangement joins TRBV7-9 to TRBJ1-3; no definite D call. The CDR3 spans 13 residues. Germline V gene lookup returns CDR1 SEHNR and CDR2 FQNEAQ (reference sequence). V was shortened by 2 bases and J by 9 bases, with 11 bases between the two germline ends. The CDR3 DNA follows: TGTGCCAGCAGCTTAATCACTTGGGGCACCATATATTTT. Its protein is CASSLITWGTIYF.

This chain uses TRBV12-3 or TRBV12-4 with TRBJ1-4; 7 bases agree with TRBD1. The CDR3 consists of 13 residues. J was trimmed by 5 bases and V by 6 bases; bases with no gene match: 3. As DNA, the CDR3 is TGTGCCAGCAGGCAACAGGGGAATGAAAAACTGTTTTTT. Translation: CASRQQGNEKLFF.

The V and J genes are TRBV20-1 and TRBJ2-3, with 9 bases fitting TRBD2. The CDR3 is 18 amino acids. The germline V gene has CDR1 DFQATT and CDR2 SNEGSKA (reference sequence). V shed 0 bases and J 5 bases; nucleotides not matched to a gene: 15. CDR3 residues: CSARDRGWREGGIDTQYF. The CDR3 coding sequence is TGCAGTGCTAGAGATCGCGGTTGGCGGGAGGGTGGTATAGATACGCAGTATTTT.

This rearrangement joins TRBV5-1 to TRBJ2-3; TRBD1 aligns across 7 bases. Per the germline V gene, CDR1 is SGHRS and CDR2 is YFSETQ. The CDR3 has 17 residues. V was clipped by 0 bases and J by 4 bases; unmatched bases: 11. The CDR3 here is CASSLGSAGQGADTQYF. The DNA of the CDR3 is TGCGCCAGCAGCTTGGGGTCCGCGGGTCAGGGGGCAGATACGCAGTATTTT.